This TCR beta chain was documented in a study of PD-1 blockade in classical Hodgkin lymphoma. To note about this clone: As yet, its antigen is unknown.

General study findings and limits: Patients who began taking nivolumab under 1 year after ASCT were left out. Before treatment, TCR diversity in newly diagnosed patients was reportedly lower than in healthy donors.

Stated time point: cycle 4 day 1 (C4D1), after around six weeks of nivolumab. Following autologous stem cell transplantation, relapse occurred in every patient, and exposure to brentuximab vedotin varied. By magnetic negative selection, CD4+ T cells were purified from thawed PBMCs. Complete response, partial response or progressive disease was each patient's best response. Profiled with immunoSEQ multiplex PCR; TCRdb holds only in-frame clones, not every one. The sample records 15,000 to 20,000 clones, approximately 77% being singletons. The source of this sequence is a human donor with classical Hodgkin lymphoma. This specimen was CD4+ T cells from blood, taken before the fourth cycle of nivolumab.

DNA for the CDR3: TGTGCCAGCAGCTCTACTGGAGGGATTTACTATGGCTACACCTTC. This translates into CASSSTGGIYYGYTF. The rearrangement links TRBV7-9 to TRBJ1-2; D is unclear. Germline CDR1 reads SEHNR; CDR2 reads FQNEAQ (reference sequence). The ends were cut back, 4 bases at V and 3 bases at J, with 15 bases in the middle. The CDR3 spans 15 residues.